Included here is one T cell receptor (beta chain) sequence, with context. The data were obtained in a study of T cells after yellow fever vaccination. MiXCR, run by TCRdb on the 5' RACE reads, gives a single entry per CDR3 protein. Here the sample spans about 300,000 distinct CDR3 sequences, 8.7% being singletons. The sequence derives from a young man who received the YFV17D yellow fever vaccine. Sequencing was performed on CD4+ T cells sorted from PBMCs, taken 5 days after the yellow fever booster vaccination.

This CDR3 is CASSESGPTYNQPQHF. In nucleotides, the CDR3 is TGTGCCAGCTCCGAGAGTGGACCAACCTACAATCAGCCCCAGCATTTT. The chain employs TRBV6-5 and TRBJ1-5; no firm D call. CDR1 and CDR2 from the germline V gene are MNHEY and SVGAGI. There are 16 residues in the CDR3. V was cut by 8 bases and J by 3 bases, with 20 bases left in between.